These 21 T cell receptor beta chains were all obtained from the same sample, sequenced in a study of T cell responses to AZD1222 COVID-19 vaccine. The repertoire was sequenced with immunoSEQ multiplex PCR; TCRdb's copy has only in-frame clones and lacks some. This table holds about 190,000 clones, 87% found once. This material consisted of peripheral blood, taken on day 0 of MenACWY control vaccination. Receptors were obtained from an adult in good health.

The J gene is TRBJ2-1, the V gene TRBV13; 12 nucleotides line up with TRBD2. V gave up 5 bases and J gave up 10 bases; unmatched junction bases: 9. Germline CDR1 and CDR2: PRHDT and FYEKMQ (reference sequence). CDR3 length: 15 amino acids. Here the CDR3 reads CASSAPSGGVREQFF. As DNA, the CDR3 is TGTGCCAGCAGCGCCCCTAGCGGGGGGGTTCGCGAGCAGTTCTTC.

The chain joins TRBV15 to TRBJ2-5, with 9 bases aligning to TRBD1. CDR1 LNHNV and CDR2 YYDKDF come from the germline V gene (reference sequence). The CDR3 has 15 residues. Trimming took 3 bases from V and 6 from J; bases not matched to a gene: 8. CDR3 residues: CATSRGQGSGKTQYF. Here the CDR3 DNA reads TGTGCCACCAGCAGGGGACAGGGATCAGGGAAGACCCAGTACTTC.

CDR3 nucleotides: TGTGCCAGTGTGCGGCAGGGGTCTGGGGCCAACGTCCTGACTTTC. It encodes CASVRQGSGANVLTF. This sequence joins TRBV19 and TRBJ2-6, with D tentatively TRBD1 (6 bases). The CDR3 runs to 15 residues. The germline CDR1 and CDR2 sequences are LNHDA and SQIVND (reference sequence). The V gene lost 8 bases and the J gene lost 1 base, with 12 bases spanning the gap.

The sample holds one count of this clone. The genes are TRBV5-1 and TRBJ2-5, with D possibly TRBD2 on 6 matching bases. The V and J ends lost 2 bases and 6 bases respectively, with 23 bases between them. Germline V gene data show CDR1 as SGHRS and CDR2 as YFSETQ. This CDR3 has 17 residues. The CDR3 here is CASSFTPNSGPGQTQYF. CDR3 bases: TGCGCCAGCAGCTTCACACCCAATAGCGGTCCTGGACAGACCCAGTACTTC. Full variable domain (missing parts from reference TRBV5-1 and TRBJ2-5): KAGVTQTPRYLIKTRGQQVTLSCSPISGHRSVSWYQQTPGQGLQFLFEYFSETQRNKGNFPGRFSGRQFSNSRSEMNVSTLELGDSALYLCASSFTPNSGPGQTQYFGPGTRLLVL.

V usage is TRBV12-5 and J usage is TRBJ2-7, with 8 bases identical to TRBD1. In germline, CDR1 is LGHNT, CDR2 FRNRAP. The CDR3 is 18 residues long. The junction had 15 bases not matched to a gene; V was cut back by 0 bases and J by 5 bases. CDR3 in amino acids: CASGLVWGDPDRENEQYF. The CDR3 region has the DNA TGTGCTAGTGGTTTGGTATGGGGAGACCCGGACAGGGAAAACGAGCAGTACTTC.

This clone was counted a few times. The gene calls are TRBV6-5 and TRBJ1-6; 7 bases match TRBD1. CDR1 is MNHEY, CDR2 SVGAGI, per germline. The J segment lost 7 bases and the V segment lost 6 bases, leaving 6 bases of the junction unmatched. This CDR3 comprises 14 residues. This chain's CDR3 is CASRAGTENSPLHF. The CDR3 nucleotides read TGTGCCAGCAGGGCGGGGACAGAAAATTCACCCCTCCACTTT.

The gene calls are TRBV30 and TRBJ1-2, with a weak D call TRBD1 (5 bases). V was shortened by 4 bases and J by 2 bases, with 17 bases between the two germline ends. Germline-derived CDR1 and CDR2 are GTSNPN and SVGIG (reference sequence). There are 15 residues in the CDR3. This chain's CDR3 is CAWTRKGEGNYGYTF. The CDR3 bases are TGTGCCTGGACGCGAAAAGGGGAAGGCAACTATGGCTACACCTTC.

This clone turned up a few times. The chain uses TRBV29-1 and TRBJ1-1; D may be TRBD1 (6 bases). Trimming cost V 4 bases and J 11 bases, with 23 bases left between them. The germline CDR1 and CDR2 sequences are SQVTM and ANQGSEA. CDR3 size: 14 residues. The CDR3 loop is CSVVTGRGYLRAFF. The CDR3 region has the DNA TGCAGCGTTGTAACAGGGCGGGGGTACTTACGCGCTTTCTTT. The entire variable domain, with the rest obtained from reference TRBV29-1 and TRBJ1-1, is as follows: SAVISQKPSRDICQRGTSLTIQCQVDSQVTMMFWYRQQPGQSLTLIATANQGSEATYESGFVIDKFPISRPNLTFSTLTVSNMSPEDSSIYLCSVVTGRGYLRAFFGQGTRLTVV.

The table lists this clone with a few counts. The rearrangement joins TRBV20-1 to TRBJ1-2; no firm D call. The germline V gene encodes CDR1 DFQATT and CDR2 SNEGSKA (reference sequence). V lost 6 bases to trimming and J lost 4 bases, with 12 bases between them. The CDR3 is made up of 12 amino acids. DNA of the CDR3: TGCAGTGCAAGTGGGCACATCTATGGCTACACCTTC. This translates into CSASGHIYGYTF.

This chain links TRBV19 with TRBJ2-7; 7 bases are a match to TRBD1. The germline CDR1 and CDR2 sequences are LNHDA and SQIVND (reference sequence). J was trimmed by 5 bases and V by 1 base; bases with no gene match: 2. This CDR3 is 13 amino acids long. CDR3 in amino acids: CASSIGTGDEQYF. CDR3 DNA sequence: TGTGCCAGTAGTATAGGTACAGGGGACGAGCAGTACTTC.

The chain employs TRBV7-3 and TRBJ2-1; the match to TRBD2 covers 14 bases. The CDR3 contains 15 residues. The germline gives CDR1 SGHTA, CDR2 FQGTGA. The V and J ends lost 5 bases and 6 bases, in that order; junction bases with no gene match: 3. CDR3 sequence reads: CASSRGLAGVNEQFF. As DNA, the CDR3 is TGTGCCAGCAGCCGGGGACTAGCGGGAGTCAATGAGCAGTTCTTC. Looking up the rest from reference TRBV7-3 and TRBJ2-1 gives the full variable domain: GAGVSQTPSNKVTEKGKYVELRCDPISGHTALYWYRQSLGQGPEFLIYFQGTGAADDSGLPNDRFFAVRPEGSVSTLKIQRTERGDSAVYLCASSRGLAGVNEQFFGPGTRLTVL.

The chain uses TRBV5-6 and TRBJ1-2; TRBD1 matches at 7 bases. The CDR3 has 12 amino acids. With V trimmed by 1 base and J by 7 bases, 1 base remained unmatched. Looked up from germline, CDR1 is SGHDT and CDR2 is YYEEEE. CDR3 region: CASSLTGVGYTF. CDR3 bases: TGTGCCAGCAGCTTGACAGGGGTTGGCTACACCTTC. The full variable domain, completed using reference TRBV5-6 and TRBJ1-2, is DAGVTQSPTHLIKTRGQQVTLRCSPKSGHDTVSWYQQALGQGPQFIFQYYEEEERQRGNFPDRFSGHQFPNYSSELNVNALLLGDSALYLCASSLTGVGYTFGSGTRLTVV.

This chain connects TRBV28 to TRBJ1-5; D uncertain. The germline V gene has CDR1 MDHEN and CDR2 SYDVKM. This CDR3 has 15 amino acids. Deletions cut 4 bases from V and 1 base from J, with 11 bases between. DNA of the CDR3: TGTGCCAGCAGTTCTCGTGAAGGGAGCAATCAGCCCCAGCATTTT. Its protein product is CASSSREGSNQPQHF.

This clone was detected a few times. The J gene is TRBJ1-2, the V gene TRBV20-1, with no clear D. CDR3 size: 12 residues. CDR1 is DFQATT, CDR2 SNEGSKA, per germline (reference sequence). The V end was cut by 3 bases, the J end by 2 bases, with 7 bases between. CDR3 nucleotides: TGCAGTGCTAGTACACCGAACTATGGCTACACCTTC. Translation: CSASTPNYGYTF.

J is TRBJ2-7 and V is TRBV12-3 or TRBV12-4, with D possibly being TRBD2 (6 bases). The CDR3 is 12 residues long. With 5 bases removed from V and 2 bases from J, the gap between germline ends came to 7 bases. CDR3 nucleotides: TGTGCCAGCAGTGCGGGGACCTACGAGCAGTACTTC. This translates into CASSAGTYEQYF.

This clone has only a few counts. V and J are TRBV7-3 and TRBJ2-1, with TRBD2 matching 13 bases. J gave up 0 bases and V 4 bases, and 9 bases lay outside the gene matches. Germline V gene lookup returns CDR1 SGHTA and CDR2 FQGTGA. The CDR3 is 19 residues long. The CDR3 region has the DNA TGTGCCAGCAGCTCATACGGGGGACTAGCGGGGAGCTCCTACAATGAGCAGTTCTTC. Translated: CASSSYGGLAGSSYNEQFF.

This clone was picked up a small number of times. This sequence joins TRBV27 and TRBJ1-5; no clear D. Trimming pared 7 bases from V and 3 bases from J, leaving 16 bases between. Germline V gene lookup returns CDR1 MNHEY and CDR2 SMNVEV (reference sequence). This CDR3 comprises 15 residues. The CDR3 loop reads CASKETAQANQPQHF. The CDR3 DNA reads TGTGCCAGCAAAGAAACAGCACAAGCCAATCAGCCCCAGCATTTT.

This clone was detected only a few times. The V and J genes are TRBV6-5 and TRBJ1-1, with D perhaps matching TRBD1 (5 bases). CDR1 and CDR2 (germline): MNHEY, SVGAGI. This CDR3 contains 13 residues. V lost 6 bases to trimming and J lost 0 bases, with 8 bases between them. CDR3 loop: CASRGTVNTEAFF. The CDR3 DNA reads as TGTGCCAGCAGAGGGACGGTGAACACTGAAGCTTTCTTT.

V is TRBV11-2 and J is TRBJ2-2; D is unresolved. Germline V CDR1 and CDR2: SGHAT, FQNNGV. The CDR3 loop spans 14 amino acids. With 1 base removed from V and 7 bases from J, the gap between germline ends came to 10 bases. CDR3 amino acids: CASSLVHRRGELFF. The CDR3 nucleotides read TGTGCCAGCAGCTTAGTCCACCGGCGCGGGGAGCTGTTTTTT.

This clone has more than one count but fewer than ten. The CDR3 DNA sequence: TGTGCCAGCAGCTCTCCGGGACAGGGGAGAAACACCATATATTTT. Its protein product is CASSSPGQGRNTIYF. The genes are TRBV4-2 and TRBJ1-3; TRBD1 matches 10 bases. Germline CDR1 reads LGHNA; CDR2 reads YNFKEQ. There are 15 residues in the CDR3. Trimming at V came to 5 bases and at J to 5 bases, leaving 6 bases not matched to a gene.

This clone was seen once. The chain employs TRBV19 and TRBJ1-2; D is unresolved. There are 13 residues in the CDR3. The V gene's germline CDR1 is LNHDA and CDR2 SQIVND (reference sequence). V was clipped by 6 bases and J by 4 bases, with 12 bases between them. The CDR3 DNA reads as TGTGCCAGTAGCCCGGACCCCATCTATGGCTACACCTTC. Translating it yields CASSPDPIYGYTF. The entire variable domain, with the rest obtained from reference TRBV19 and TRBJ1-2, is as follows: DGGITQSPKYLFRKEGQNVTLSCEQNLNHDAMYWYRQDPGQGLRLIYYSQIVNDFQKGDIAEGYSVSREKKESFPLTVTSAQKNPTAFYLCASSPDPIYGYTFGSGTRLTVV.